The clone carrying this T cell receptor beta chain has a single count. Clones were read by immunoSEQ multiplex PCR, and TCRdb kept only the in-frame ones, dropping some. The sample lists 30,000 to 40,000 clones, over 85% occurring once. This entry belongs to a study of T cell changes during pregnancy in multiple sclerosis. Trimming stripped 4 bases from V and 0 bases from J, with 17 bases between. There are 17 residues in the CDR3. The sample was CD8+ T cells from peripheral blood mononuclear cells, taken in the third trimester of pregnancy. This TCR was sampled from a female donor with multiple sclerosis, enrolled in a pregnancy study. The chain recombines TRBV5-3 with TRBJ1-3, with unresolved D. TRBV5-3 is annotated as an ORF whose role is uncertain. The CDR3 region has the DNA TGTGCCAGAAGCCATGTTGAGGGAATCCCCTCTGGAAACACCATATATTTT. It translates to CARSHVEGIPSGNTIYF.